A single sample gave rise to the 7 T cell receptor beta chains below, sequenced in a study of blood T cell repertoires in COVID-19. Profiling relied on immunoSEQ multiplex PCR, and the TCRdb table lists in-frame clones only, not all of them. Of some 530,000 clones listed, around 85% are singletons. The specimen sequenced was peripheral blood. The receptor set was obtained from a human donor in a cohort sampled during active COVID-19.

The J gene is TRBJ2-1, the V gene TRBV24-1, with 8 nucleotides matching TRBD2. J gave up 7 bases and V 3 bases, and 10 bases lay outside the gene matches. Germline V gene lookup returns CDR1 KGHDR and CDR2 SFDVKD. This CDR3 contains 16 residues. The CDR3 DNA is TGTGCCACCAGTGATAATTTCCCCACGGGAGGGAATGAGCAGTTCTTC. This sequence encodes CATSDNFPTGGNEQFF.

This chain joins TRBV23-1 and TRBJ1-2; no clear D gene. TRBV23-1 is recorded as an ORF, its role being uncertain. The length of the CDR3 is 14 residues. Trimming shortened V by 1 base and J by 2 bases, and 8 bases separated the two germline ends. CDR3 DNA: TGCGCCAGCAGTCAATACACAGCCAACTATGGCTACACCTTC. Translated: CASSQYTANYGYTF.

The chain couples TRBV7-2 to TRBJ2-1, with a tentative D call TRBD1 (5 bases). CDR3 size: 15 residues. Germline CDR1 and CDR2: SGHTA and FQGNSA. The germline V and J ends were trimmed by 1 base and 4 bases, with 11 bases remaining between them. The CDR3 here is CASSLEGAGYNEQFF. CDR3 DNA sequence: TGTGCCAGCAGCTTAGAAGGGGCCGGATACAATGAGCAGTTCTTC.

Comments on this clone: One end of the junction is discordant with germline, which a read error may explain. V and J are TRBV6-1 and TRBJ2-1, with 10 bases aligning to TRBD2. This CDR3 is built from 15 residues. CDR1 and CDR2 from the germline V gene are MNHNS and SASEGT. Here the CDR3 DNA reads TGTGCCAGCAGGGAAGCGGGAGGGGGGTACAATGAGCAGTTCTTC. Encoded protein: CASREAGGGYNEQFF.

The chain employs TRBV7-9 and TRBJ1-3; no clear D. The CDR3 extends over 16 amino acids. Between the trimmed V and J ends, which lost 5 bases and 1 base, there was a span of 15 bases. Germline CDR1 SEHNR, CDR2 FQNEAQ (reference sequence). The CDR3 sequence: CASSPPSSGSGNTIYF. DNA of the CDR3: TGTGCCAGCAGCCCCCCCTCTTCGGGTTCTGGAAACACCATATATTTT.

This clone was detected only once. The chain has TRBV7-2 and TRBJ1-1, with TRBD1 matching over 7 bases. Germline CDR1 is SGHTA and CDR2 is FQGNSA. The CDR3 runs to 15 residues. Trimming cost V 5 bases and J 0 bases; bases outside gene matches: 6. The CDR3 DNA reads TGTGCCAGCAGCACGATGACAGGGTTGAACACTGAAGCTTTCTTT. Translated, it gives CASSTMTGLNTEAFF.

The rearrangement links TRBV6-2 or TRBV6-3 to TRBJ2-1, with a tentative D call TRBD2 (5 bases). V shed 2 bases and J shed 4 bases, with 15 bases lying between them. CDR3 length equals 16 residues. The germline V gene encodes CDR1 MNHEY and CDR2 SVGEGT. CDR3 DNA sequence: TGTGCCAGCAGTTACCGAACGGGATGGGATTACAATGAGCAGTTCTTC. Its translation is CASSYRTGWDYNEQFF.